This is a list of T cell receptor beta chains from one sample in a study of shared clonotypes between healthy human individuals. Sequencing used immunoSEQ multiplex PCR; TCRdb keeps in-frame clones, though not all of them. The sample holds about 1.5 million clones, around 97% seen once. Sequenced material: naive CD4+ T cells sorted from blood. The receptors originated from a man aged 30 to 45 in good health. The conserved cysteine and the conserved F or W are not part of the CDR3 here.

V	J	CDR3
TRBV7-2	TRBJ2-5	ASRRAATETQY
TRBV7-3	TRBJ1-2	ASSRDGGGYGYT
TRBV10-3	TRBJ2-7	AISESRGLAGDEQY
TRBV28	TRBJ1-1	ASRLGGQNTEAF
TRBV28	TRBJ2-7	ASRDRGSSSYEQY
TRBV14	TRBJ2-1	ASSQGEGLADQF
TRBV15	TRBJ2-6	ATSRGALWGTGTGTGANVLT
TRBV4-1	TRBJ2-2	ASSQDHPGVGTGELF
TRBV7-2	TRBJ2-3	ASSLDRISTDTQY
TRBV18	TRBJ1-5	ASSPTGGDQPQH
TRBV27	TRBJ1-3	ASKGNYSGNTIY